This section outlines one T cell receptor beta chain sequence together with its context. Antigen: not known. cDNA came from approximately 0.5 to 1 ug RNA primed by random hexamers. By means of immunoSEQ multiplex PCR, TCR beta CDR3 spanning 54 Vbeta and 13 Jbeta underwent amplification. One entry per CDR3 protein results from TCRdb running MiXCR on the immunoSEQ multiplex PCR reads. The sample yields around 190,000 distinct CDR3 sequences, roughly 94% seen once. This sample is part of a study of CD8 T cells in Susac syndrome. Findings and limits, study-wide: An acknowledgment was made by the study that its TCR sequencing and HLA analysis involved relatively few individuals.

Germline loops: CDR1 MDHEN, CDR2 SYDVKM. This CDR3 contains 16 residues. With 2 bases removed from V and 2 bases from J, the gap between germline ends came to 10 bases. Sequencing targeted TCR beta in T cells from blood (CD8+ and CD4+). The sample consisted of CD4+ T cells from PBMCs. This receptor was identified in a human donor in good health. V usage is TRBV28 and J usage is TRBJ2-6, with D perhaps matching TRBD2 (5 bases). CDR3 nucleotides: TGTGCCAGCAGTTTACGAGGGAGCACTGGGGCCAACGTCCTGACTTTC. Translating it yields CASSLRGSTGANVLTF.